The 27 T cell receptor beta chains below were found in one sample sequenced in a study of T cells expressing NK-cell markers. TCRdb reprocessed the 5' RACE reads and reports one entry per CDR3 protein, with no DNA. The sample table includes about 5,000 distinct CDR3 sequences. The sample was blood T cells: a sorted CD56 or NKG2C T cell subset, CD4+ or CD8+ T cells, or bulk PBMC T cells (not recorded which). The receptors shown here come from a man aged 18 to 30 in good health.

This clonotype is classed as medium-sized by frequency. V gene TRBV6-6 combines with J gene TRBJ2-3; TCRdb indicates TRBD1, and absent DNA this call remains unverified. The germline gives CDR1 MNHNY, CDR2 SVGAGI (reference sequence). The CDR3 spans 13 residues. This CDR3 reads CASSWDSTDTQYF.

The rearrangement uses TRBV3-1 and TRBJ2-1; the TCRdb D gene call, TRBD1, has no DNA to confirm it. The CDR3 totals 16 residues. Germline V gene sequence: CDR1 LGHDT, CDR2 YNNKEL (reference sequence). CDR3 sequence: CASSQLPGLEGNEQFF.

The chain uses TRBV7-9 and TRBJ2-1; with no DNA, the TCRdb D assignment of TRBD2 cannot be verified. Looked up from germline, CDR1 is SEHNR and CDR2 is FQNEAQ (reference sequence). The CDR3 runs to 14 residues. CDR3 in amino acids: CASSFSGRAWEQFF.

The genes are TRBV6-1 and TRBJ2-1; the TRBD2 assignment by TCRdb is unverifiable without DNA. This CDR3 has 14 residues. Germline loops: CDR1 MNHNS, CDR2 SASEGT. CDR3 sequence: CASSLGLAGVEQFF.

In terms of frequency, this clonotype is medium-sized (0.01 to 0.1%). Here the CDR3 reads CSATTTDTQYF. This chain connects TRBV20-1 to TRBJ2-3. Per germline, CDR1 DFQATT and CDR2 SNEGSKA (reference sequence). The CDR3 has 11 amino acids.

This chain connects TRBV20-1 to TRBJ2-1; TCRdb reports TRBD1, a call that lacks DNA to check it against. CDR1 and CDR2 from the germline V gene are DFQATT and SNEGSKA (reference sequence). This CDR3 is built from 14 residues. This chain's CDR3 is CSADSGRTYNEQFF.

The genes are TRBV12-5 and TRBJ2-1; TCRdb outputs TRBD2, but without DNA this stays unchecked. The CDR3 has 15 amino acids. From germline, CDR1 is LGHNT and CDR2 FRNRAP. The CDR3 protein is CASGLSGSSYNEQFF.

The chain employs TRBV7-2 and TRBJ2-1; the D call from TCRdb, TRBD2, cannot be confirmed without DNA. The CDR3 loop spans 15 amino acids. Germline V gene sequence: CDR1 SGHTA, CDR2 FQGNSA. The CDR3 is CASSLDGTSGYEQFF.

This sequence joins TRBV9 and TRBJ2-3; TCRdb reports TRBD1, a call that lacks DNA to check it against. Germline CDR1 reads SGDLS; CDR2 reads YYNGEE. The CDR3 is 16 residues long. This CDR3 is CASSVEIGGGTDTQYF.

The rearrangement uses TRBV7-9 and TRBJ1-5; TCRdb reports TRBD1, a call that lacks DNA to check it against. The CDR3 has 17 amino acids. Germline-derived CDR1 and CDR2 are SEHNR and FQNEAQ (reference sequence). The CDR3 reads CASSSSPPGRGDQPQHF.

Judged by frequency, this clonotype is medium-sized. This sequence joins TRBV6-2 or TRBV6-3 and TRBJ2-3; checking the TCRdb D call of TRBD2 is not possible without DNA. In germline, CDR1 is MNHEY, CDR2 SVGEGT. This CDR3 spans 15 amino acids. Here the CDR3 reads CASSSGLVDTDTQYF.

V usage is TRBV6-2 or TRBV6-3 and J usage is TRBJ2-5; the TCRdb call, TRBD1, lacks DNA for checking. The CDR3 has 11 residues. CDR1 is MNHEY, CDR2 SVGEGT, per germline. CDR3 loop: CASSWGGAQYF.

This CDR3 is CASSFSEGETQYF. This rearrangement joins TRBV12-3 or TRBV12-4 to TRBJ2-5; lacking DNA, the TRBD2 call made by TCRdb goes unchecked. The length of the CDR3 is 13 residues.

The chain links TRBV6-1 to TRBJ2-2; TCRdb calls TRBD1, which cannot be checked without DNA. This CDR3 region has 14 residues. Germline V gives CDR1 MNHNS, CDR2 SASEGT. CDR3 sequence: CASRDRDDTGELFF.

J is TRBJ2-2 and V is TRBV5-6. The CDR3 runs 16 residues. CDR1 and CDR2 (germline): SGHDT, YYEEEE. The CDR3 here is CASSLEGVSVTGELFF.

The rearrangement uses TRBV29-1 and TRBJ1-3. The CDR3 runs to 14 residues. Per germline, CDR1 SQVTM and CDR2 ANQGSEA. CDR3 region: CSVEEGNSGNTIYF.

CDR3 amino acids: CASSRILAGQETQYF. The rearrangement uses TRBV11-3 and TRBJ2-5; TCRdb lists TRBD2, though no DNA is available to test this call. Germline CDR1 and CDR2: SGHNT and YENEEA. The CDR3 length is 15 residues.

J is TRBJ2-5 and V is TRBV20-1; no DNA is available, so the TRBD1 call from TCRdb remains unchecked. Germline V gene lookup returns CDR1 DFQATT and CDR2 SNEGSKA (reference sequence). The CDR3 is made up of 14 amino acids. CDR3 residues: CSAREGRDWETQYF.

The chain links TRBV15 to TRBJ2-3; lacking DNA, the TRBD2 call made by TCRdb goes unchecked. Looked up from germline, CDR1 is LNHNV and CDR2 is YYDKDF (reference sequence). CDR3 length equals 17 residues. The CDR3 is CATSRDVVAARWDTQYF.

CDR3 protein: CSASQASGRINEQFF. The chain recombines TRBV20-1 with TRBJ2-1; TCRdb names TRBD2, which stays unverified in the absence of DNA. The CDR3 is 15 residues long. Germline lookup yields CDR1 DFQATT and CDR2 SNEGSKA (reference sequence).

V usage is TRBV7-9 and J usage is TRBJ1-5; TCRdb names TRBD1, which stays unverified in the absence of DNA. Per germline, CDR1 SEHNR and CDR2 FQNEAQ (reference sequence). There are 14 residues in the CDR3. The CDR3 reads CASSLGGVNQPQHF.

The rearrangement links TRBV6-5 to TRBJ2-2; TCRdb designates TRBD1, a call that cannot be tested without DNA. CDR1 is MNHEY and CDR2 is SVGAGI in the germline V gene. The CDR3 covers 16 residues. Here the CDR3 reads CASSSLTGGGTGELFF.

The chain employs TRBV4-2 and TRBJ2-6; lacking DNA, the TRBD2 call made by TCRdb goes unchecked. The germline gives CDR1 LGHNA, CDR2 YNFKEQ. There are 15 residues in the CDR3. The CDR3 sequence is CASTDSYSGANVLTF.

The gene calls are TRBV29-1 and TRBJ2-7; TCRdb lists TRBD1, though no DNA is available to test this call. The length of the CDR3 is 16 residues. Germline loops: CDR1 SQVTM, CDR2 ANQGSEA. CDR3 in amino acids: CSVWGSTGGSAYEQYF.

V usage is TRBV7-9 and J usage is TRBJ2-3; there is no DNA to check the TCRdb D call of TRBD1. This CDR3 region has 16 residues. Per the germline V gene, CDR1 is SEHNR and CDR2 is FQNEAQ (reference sequence). CDR3 amino acids: CASSSAPGQGTDTQYF.

The chain recombines TRBV4-2 with TRBJ1-1. From germline, CDR1 is LGHNA and CDR2 YNFKEQ. CDR3 length: 12 residues. The CDR3: CASSPDLTEAFF.

V and J are TRBV12-3 or TRBV12-4 and TRBJ2-7; TCRdb lists TRBD1, though no DNA is available to test this call. The CDR3 has 14 amino acids. The CDR3 sequence: CASSFWDRGYEQYF.